The T cell receptor beta chain under discussion was sequenced for a study of cytomegalovirus exposure and HLA in healthy donors. Primers: 60 Vbeta forward and 13 Jbeta reverse. Clones were sequenced by immunoSEQ multiplex PCR, and TCRdb holds only the in-frame ones, with some missing. The top ten clones hold roughly 6.4% of a sample with under 150,000 clones, under 10% of them seen once. After removal of 6 bases from V and 2 bases from J, the junction contained 6 bases not matched to a gene. CDR1 MNHNS and CDR2 SASEGT come from the germline V gene. The CDR3 runs to 15 residues. The specimen was PBMCs. This sequence was found in a woman in her forties in good health and CMV-seropositive. The chain has TRBV6-1 and TRBJ2-1; 8 bases fit TRBD1. The CDR3 nucleotides are TGTGCCAGCAGCCCTGCACAGGGGGCCTACAATGAGCAGTTCTTC. Its translation: CASSPAQGAYNEQFF.